This passage covers 21 T cell receptor beta chains from one sample sequenced in a study of OX40 agonist ivuxolimab in advanced cancers. TCRdb's copy holds only in-frame clones and misses some; the assay was immunoSEQ multiplex PCR. The top ten clones hold about 33% of a sample with about 35,000 clones, about 90% of them seen once. The sample here was CD4+ or CD8+ T cells sorted from blood, taken in a trial of the OX40 agonist ivuxolimab. The receptors shown here come from an adult with an advanced solid tumor such as melanoma, head and neck, liver or kidney cancer.

The chain uses TRBV19 and TRBJ1-5; D gene ambiguous. Germline assignment: CDR1 LNHDA and CDR2 SQIVND (reference sequence). The CDR3 runs 14 residues. Trimming removed 2 bases from V and 7 bases from J, with 12 bases in between. The DNA for the CDR3 is TGTGCCAGTAGTATAACGGCAGATCCCCAGCCCCAGCATTTT. This gives the protein CASSITADPQPQHF. Complete variable domain (other parts from reference TRBV19 and TRBJ1-5): DGGITQSPKYLFRKEGQNVTLSCEQNLNHDAMYWYRQDPGQGLRLIYYSQIVNDFQKGDIAEGYSVSREKKESFPLTVTSAQKNPTAFYLCASSITADPQPQHFGDGTRLSIL.

The J gene is TRBJ2-7, the V gene TRBV9, with TRBD2 as a possible D gene (6 bases). Per germline, CDR1 SGDLS and CDR2 YYNGEE. Trimming removed 4 bases at V and 2 bases at J, with 16 bases between. The CDR3 has 15 residues. The CDR3 DNA reads as TGTGCCAGCAGCCCCCGAGCGGGCCCGGCCTACGAGCAGTACTTC. It yields the protein CASSPRAGPAYEQYF.

V is TRBV29-1 and J is TRBJ1-2; D is perhaps TRBD1 (5 bases). Trimming shortened V by 5 bases and J by 3 bases, and 16 bases separated the two germline ends. CDR3 length: 14 amino acids. Germline assignment: CDR1 SQVTM and CDR2 ANQGSEA. CDR3 in amino acids: CSVLSQGMDYGYTF. CDR3 coding DNA: TGCAGCGTTTTATCCCAGGGCATGGACTATGGCTACACCTTC.

The V and J genes are TRBV7-6 and TRBJ2-1; unclear D gene. In germline, CDR1 is SGHVS, CDR2 FNYEAQ. The CDR3 covers 17 residues. The germline V and J ends were trimmed by 2 bases and 1 base, with 15 bases remaining between them. The CDR3 region is CASSLTPQVESYNEQFF. The CDR3 bases are TGTGCCAGCAGCTTAACACCCCAAGTGGAATCCTACAATGAGCAGTTCTTC. Combining the CDR3 with reference TRBV7-6 and TRBJ2-1 gives the whole variable domain GAGVSQSPRYKVTKRGQDVALRCDPISGHVSLYWYRQALGQGPEFLTYFNYEAQQDKSGLPNDRFSAERPEGSISTLTIQRTEQRDSAMYRCASSLTPQVESYNEQFFGPGTRLTVL.

The rearrangement links TRBV9 to TRBJ2-1; no firm D call. The CDR3 runs 15 residues. CDR1 is SGDLS and CDR2 is YYNGEE in the germline V gene. V gave up 4 bases and J gave up 4 bases, with 15 bases separating them. CDR3 nucleotide sequence: TGTGCCAGCAGCTTAACCCAGGTGGGTTACAATGAGCAGTTCTTC. Translation gives CASSLTQVGYNEQFF.

The chain has TRBV2 and TRBJ2-3, with D unresolved. The CDR3 is 14 residues long. Trimming shortened V by 4 bases and J by 2 bases, and 10 bases separated the two germline ends. Germline assignment: CDR1 SNHLY and CDR2 FYNNEI. DNA of the CDR3: TGTGCCAGCAGTGTCAGCCTTAACACAGATACGCAGTATTTT. This encodes CASSVSLNTDTQYF. Combining the CDR3 with reference TRBV2 and TRBJ2-3 gives the whole variable domain EPEVTQTPSHQVTQMGQEVILRCVPISNHLYFYWYRQILGQKVEFLVSFYNNEISEKSEIFDDQFSVERPDGSNFTLKIRSTKLEDSAMYFCASSVSLNTDTQYFGPGTRLTVL.

V gene TRBV5-6 combines with J gene TRBJ2-3; 8 bases align to TRBD1. V gave up 4 bases and J gave up 2 bases; unmatched junction bases: 9. The CDR3 is 16 amino acids. In germline, CDR1 is SGHDT, CDR2 YYEEEE. CDR3: CASSPQWTGFTDTQYF. The CDR3, as DNA: TGTGCCAGCAGCCCCCAGTGGACAGGGTTCACAGATACGCAGTATTTT.

The V call is TRBV2, the J call TRBJ1-5; no firm D call. This CDR3 is built from 16 residues. Germline CDR1 is SNHLY and CDR2 is FYNNEI. Trimming took off 6 bases at V and 0 bases at J, with 15 bases between the two ends. CDR3 region: CASRDTGPLSNQPQHF. The CDR3 nucleotides are TGTGCCAGCAGAGACACTGGACCGCTTAGCAATCAGCCCCAGCATTTT. Based on the CDR3 plus reference TRBV2 and TRBJ1-5, the full variable domain is EPEVTQTPSHQVTQMGQEVILRCVPISNHLYFYWYRQILGQKVEFLVSFYNNEISEKSEIFDDQFSVERPDGSNFTLKIRSTKLEDSAMYFCASRDTGPLSNQPQHFGDGTRLSIL.

The V call is TRBV9, the J call TRBJ2-2, with 7 bases lining up with TRBD1. Trimming at V came to 2 bases and at J to 4 bases, leaving 11 bases not matched to a gene. CDR3 size: 17 residues. Per the germline V gene, CDR1 is SGDLS and CDR2 is YYNGEE. The CDR3 reads CASSVDRQGKVTGELFF. CDR3 in DNA: TGTGCCAGCAGCGTCGATCGACAGGGAAAGGTCACCGGGGAGCTGTTTTTT.

This chain uses TRBV27 with TRBJ1-5, with D tentatively TRBD1 (5 bases). The germline gives CDR1 MNHEY, CDR2 SMNVEV (reference sequence). V dropped 3 bases and J dropped 6 bases, with 12 bases sitting between them. The length of the CDR3 is 14 residues. CDR3 residues: CASSLGGNFQPQHF. The CDR3 DNA is TGTGCCAGCAGTTTGGGGGGAAATTTTCAGCCCCAGCATTTT.

This sequence joins TRBV28 and TRBJ1-1; D remains ambiguous. This CDR3 comprises 14 residues. The V end was cut by 8 bases, the J end by 5 bases, with 18 bases between. Germline V gene data show CDR1 as MDHEN and CDR2 as SYDVKM. The CDR3 region is CASALLLQGTEAFF. The CDR3 DNA is TGTGCCAGCGCCTTGCTGCTCCAAGGAACTGAAGCTTTCTTT. The entire variable domain, with the rest obtained from reference TRBV28 and TRBJ1-1, is as follows: DVKVTQSSRYLVKRTGEKVFLECVQDMDHENMFWYRQDPGLGLRLIYFSYDVKMKEKGDIPEGYSVSREKKERFSLILESASTNQTSMYLCASALLLQGTEAFFGQGTRLTVV.

The CDR3 spells CASSSPRARGGTDTQYF. In nucleotides, the CDR3 is TGTGCCAGCAGCTCCCCGAGGGCGCGCGGGGGCACAGATACGCAGTATTTT. This rearrangement joins TRBV7-6 to TRBJ2-3, with D perhaps matching TRBD2 (6 bases). Germline V CDR1 and CDR2: SGHVS, FNYEAQ. V lost 4 bases and J 1 base, leaving 18 bases between the germline ends. The CDR3 covers 17 residues.

CDR3 amino acids: CASSLSGDYGYTF. Written as DNA, the CDR3 is TGTGCCAGCAGTTTATCGGGGGACTATGGCTACACCTTC. The V call is TRBV27, the J call TRBJ1-2, with D possibly being TRBD1 (5 bases). Trimming took off 0 bases at V and 3 bases at J, with 5 bases between the two ends. Germline V lookup: CDR1 MNHEY, CDR2 SMNVEV (reference sequence). This CDR3 spans 13 amino acids.

The rearrangement links TRBV4-1 to TRBJ2-1, with 13 nucleotides matching TRBD2. The CDR3 is 16 residues long. V was pared by 0 bases and J by 10 bases, with 6 bases of the junction left unmatched. Germline CDR1 is MGHRA and CDR2 is YSYEKL. CDR3 in amino acids: CASSQELAGGPEEQFF. The CDR3 DNA follows: TGCGCCAGCAGCCAAGAACTAGCGGGAGGGCCGGAGGAGCAGTTCTTC.

Here the CDR3 DNA reads TGTGCCAGCAGTTCTTGGGACAAGGGATTGGATGAGCAGTACTTC. Amino acid sequence: CASSSWDKGLDEQYF. This sequence joins TRBV27 and TRBJ2-7, with a possible D match to TRBD1 (6 bases). V gave up 4 bases and J gave up 7 bases, with 20 bases separating them. CDR3 size: 15 residues. Germline V gives CDR1 MNHEY, CDR2 SMNVEV (reference sequence).

The chain recombines TRBV19 with TRBJ2-4, with 9 bases aligning to TRBD2. CDR1 LNHDA and CDR2 SQIVND come from the germline V gene (reference sequence). The CDR3 totals 21 residues. J lost 0 bases, V lost 5 bases, and 20 bases had no gene match. The CDR3 DNA reads as TGTGCCAGTAGTCTCCGATCGACTAGCGGATACCTCGCTCTAGCCAAAAACATTCAGTACTTC. Translation gives CASSLRSTSGYLALAKNIQYF.

V and J are TRBV11-2 and TRBJ2-7; D gene ambiguous. CDR1 is SGHAT, CDR2 FQNNGV, per germline. The CDR3 is 12 amino acids. Trimming removed 2 bases from V and 0 bases from J, with 2 bases in between. The CDR3 sequence is CASSLSSYEQYF. Written as DNA, the CDR3 is TGTGCCAGCAGCTTAAGCTCCTACGAGCAGTACTTC.

This clone has only one observation. The CDR3 DNA sequence: TGTGCCAGCAGTGAATGGGGGGAGCAGTACTTC. This gives the protein CASSEWGEQYF. This chain uses TRBV25-1 with TRBJ2-7; perhaps D is TRBD1 or TRBD2 (5 bases each). Germline-derived CDR1 and CDR2 are MGHDK and SYGVNS. The CDR3 consists of 11 residues. V gave up 1 base and J gave up 7 bases, with 5 bases separating them.

The rearrangement joins TRBV28 to TRBJ2-7, with 12 bases that match TRBD2. J was trimmed by 1 base and V by 2 bases; bases with no gene match: 3. The CDR3 is 16 residues long. CDR1 and CDR2 from the germline V gene are MDHEN and SYDVKM. The CDR3: CASSLRLAGDSYEQYF. Here the CDR3 DNA reads TGTGCCAGCAGTTTACGACTAGCGGGGGATTCCTACGAGCAGTACTTC.

A few counts support this clone. This sequence joins TRBV23-1 and TRBJ1-4; no firm D call. TRBV23-1 is an ORF; its function is uncertain. The CDR3 contains 11 residues. V lost 10 bases, J lost 10 bases, and 13 bases lay in between. Here the CDR3 reads CATKEFGKLFF. CDR3 DNA: TGCGCCACCAAGGAGTTTGGAAAACTGTTTTTT.

CDR3 in amino acids: CASSSSSGTDTQYF. CDR3 coding DNA: TGTGCCAGCAGTTCCTCTAGCGGGACTGATACGCAGTATTTT. This sequence joins TRBV6-5 and TRBJ2-3; 9 bases map to TRBD2. The germline CDR1 and CDR2 sequences are MNHEY and SVGAGI. With 4 bases clipped from V and 6 bases from J, the junction kept 5 bases outside the gene matches. The CDR3 covers 14 residues.